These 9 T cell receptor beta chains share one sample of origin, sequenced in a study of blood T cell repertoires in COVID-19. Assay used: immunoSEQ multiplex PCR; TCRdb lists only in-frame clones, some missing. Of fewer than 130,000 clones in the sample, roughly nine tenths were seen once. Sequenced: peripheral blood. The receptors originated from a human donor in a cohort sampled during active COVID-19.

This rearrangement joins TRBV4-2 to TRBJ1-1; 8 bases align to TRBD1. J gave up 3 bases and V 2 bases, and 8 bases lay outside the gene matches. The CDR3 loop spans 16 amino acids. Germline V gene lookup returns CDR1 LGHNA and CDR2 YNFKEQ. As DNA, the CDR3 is TGTGCCAGCAGCCAACCTGGACAGGGAGGGTACACTGAAGCTTTCTTT. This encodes CASSQPGQGGYTEAFF.

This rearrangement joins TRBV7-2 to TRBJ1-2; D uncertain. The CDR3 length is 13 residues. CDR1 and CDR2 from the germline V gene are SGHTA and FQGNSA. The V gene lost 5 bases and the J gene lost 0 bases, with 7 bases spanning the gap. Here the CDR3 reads CASSEHANYGYTF. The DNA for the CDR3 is TGTGCCAGCAGCGAACATGCTAACTATGGCTACACCTTC.

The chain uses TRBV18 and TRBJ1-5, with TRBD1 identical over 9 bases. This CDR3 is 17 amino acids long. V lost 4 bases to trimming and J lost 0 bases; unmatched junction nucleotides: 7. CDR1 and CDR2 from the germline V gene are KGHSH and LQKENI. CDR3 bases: TGTGCCAGCTCACTTAAGGGACAGGGAAATAGCAATCAGCCCCAGCATTTT. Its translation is CASSLKGQGNSNQPQHF.

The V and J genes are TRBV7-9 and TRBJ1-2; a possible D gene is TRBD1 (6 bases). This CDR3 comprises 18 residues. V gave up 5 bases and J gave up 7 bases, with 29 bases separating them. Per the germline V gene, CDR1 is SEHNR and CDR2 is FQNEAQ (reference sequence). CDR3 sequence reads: CASSQGQGTIQPACGYTF. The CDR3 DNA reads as TGTGCCAGCAGCCAGGGGCAGGGAACTATCCAACCTGCCTGTGGCTACACCTTC.

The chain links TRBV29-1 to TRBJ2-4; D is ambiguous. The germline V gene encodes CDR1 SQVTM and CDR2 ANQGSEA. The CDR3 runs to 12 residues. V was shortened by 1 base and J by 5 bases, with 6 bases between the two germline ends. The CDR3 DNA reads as TGCAGCGTTGAAGGGGCCCAAAACATTCAGTACTTC. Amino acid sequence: CSVEGAQNIQYF.

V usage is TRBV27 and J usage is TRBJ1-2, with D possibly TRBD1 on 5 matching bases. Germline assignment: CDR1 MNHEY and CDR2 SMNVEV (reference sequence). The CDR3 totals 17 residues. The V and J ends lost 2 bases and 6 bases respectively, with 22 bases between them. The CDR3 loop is CASSLRGLLAGSDGYTF. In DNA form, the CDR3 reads TGTGCCAGCAGTTTACGGGGACTCCTAGCAGGGTCGGATGGCTACACCTTC.

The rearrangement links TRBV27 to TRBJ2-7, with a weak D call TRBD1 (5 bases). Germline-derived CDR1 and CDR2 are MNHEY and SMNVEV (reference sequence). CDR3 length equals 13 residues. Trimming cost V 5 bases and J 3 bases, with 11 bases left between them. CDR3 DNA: TGTGCCAGCAGTATAGGACAAATCTACGAGCAGTACTTC. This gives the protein CASSIGQIYEQYF.

The CDR3 DNA reads as TGTGCCATCAGCCAGACAGGGGGCTCCTACGAGCAGTACTTC. Residues: CAISQTGGSYEQYF. The gene calls are TRBV10-3 and TRBJ2-7; 9 nucleotides agree with TRBD1. This CDR3 spans 14 amino acids. Germline CDR1 is ENHRY and CDR2 is SYGVKD. After removal of 6 bases from V and 0 bases from J, the junction contained 3 bases not matched to a gene.

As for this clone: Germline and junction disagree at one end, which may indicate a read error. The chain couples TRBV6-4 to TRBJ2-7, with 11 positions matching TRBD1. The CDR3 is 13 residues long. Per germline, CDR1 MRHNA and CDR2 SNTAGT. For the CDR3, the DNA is TGCCCCTCTCTGGACAGGGGGCTATACGAGCAGTACTTC. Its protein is CPSLDRGLYEQYF.